Shown below are 18 T cell receptor beta chains from a single sample sequenced in a study of cytomegalovirus exposure and HLA in healthy donors. A multiplex PCR was run with 60 Vbeta primers and 13 Jbeta primers. Clones were sequenced by immunoSEQ multiplex PCR, and TCRdb holds only the in-frame ones, with some missing. The table records 150,000 to 200,000 clones, 81% of them present only once. The sequenced sample consisted of PBMCs. Source of these receptors: a young woman in good health and CMV-seronegative.

This CDR3 reads CASSRWTLKQETQYF. DNA for the CDR3: TGTGCCAGCAGCCGCTGGACACTTAAACAAGAGACCCAGTACTTC. This chain connects TRBV13 to TRBJ2-5; D may be TRBD1 (5 bases). This CDR3 spans 15 amino acids. V lost 5 bases and J lost 2, with 15 bases in between. Germline values: CDR1 PRHDT, CDR2 FYEKMQ (reference sequence).

The V call is TRBV28, the J call TRBJ2-2, with D tentatively TRBD1 (5 bases). Germline V CDR1 and CDR2: MDHEN, SYDVKM. Deletions cut 8 bases from V and 6 bases from J, with 16 bases between. CDR3 length equals 14 residues. The CDR3 reads CASYASGSAGELFF. CDR3 DNA sequence: TGTGCCAGCTATGCTTCAGGGTCGGCCGGGGAGCTGTTTTTT.

The rearrangement links TRBV7-8 to TRBJ2-7; weak D call: TRBD2 (6 bases). The germline CDR1 and CDR2 sequences are SGHVS and FQNEAQ. V lost 4 bases and J lost 6, with 19 bases in between. The CDR3 totals 15 residues. Here the CDR3 reads CASSSVTTGGAEQYF. In DNA form, the CDR3 reads TGTGCCAGCAGCTCGGTAACTACCGGGGGTGCCGAGCAGTACTTC. The entire variable domain, with the rest obtained from reference TRBV7-8 and TRBJ2-7, is as follows: GAGVSQSPRYKVAKRGQDVALRCDPISGHVSLFWYQQALGQGPEFLTYFQNEAQLDKSGLPSDRFFAERPEGSVSTLKIQRTQQEDSAVYLCASSSVTTGGAEQYFGPGTRLTVT.

The chain links TRBV4-3 to TRBJ2-7; TRBD1 is a possible D gene (5 bases). The CDR3 contains 15 residues. V shed 1 base and J shed 5 bases, with 15 bases lying between them. Germline CDR1 and CDR2: LGHNA and YSLEER. The CDR3 here is CASSQAPQGIDEQYF. In DNA form, the CDR3 reads TGCGCCAGCAGCCAAGCACCCCAGGGTATCGACGAGCAGTACTTC.

The rearrangement uses TRBV5-4 and TRBJ2-5; possible D gene TRBD1, 5 bases. The germline V and J ends were trimmed by 3 bases and 2 bases, with 11 bases remaining between them. The CDR3 totals 14 residues. Germline V gives CDR1 SGHNT, CDR2 YYREEE (reference sequence). CDR3 bases: TGTGCCAGCAGCTCCAGCAGGGTACAAGAGACCCAGTACTTC. Protein sequence: CASSSSRVQETQYF.

The chain employs TRBV11-2 and TRBJ2-7, with TRBD2 matching 8 bases. Per the germline V gene, CDR1 is SGHAT and CDR2 is FQNNGV. There are 18 residues in the CDR3. V shed 1 base and J 0 bases; nucleotides not matched to a gene: 11. CDR3 sequence (DNA): TGTGCCAGCAGCTTAGGAAGCCGGGAGGGTCCTAACTCCTACGAGCAGTACTTC. This translates into CASSLGSREGPNSYEQYF.

The chain combines TRBV7-8 with TRBJ2-7; TRBD2 matches 7 bases. The germline gives CDR1 SGHVS, CDR2 FQNEAQ. Trimming at V came to 3 bases and at J to 12 bases, leaving 8 bases not matched to a gene. The CDR3 has 12 residues. The DNA for the CDR3 is TGTGCCAGCAGCTTTACAAAGCGGGAATGGTACTTC. Its protein product is CASSFTKREWYF.

The J gene is TRBJ1-6, the V gene TRBV4-3, with D perhaps TRBD1 (6 bases). Trimming took 0 bases from V and 8 from J, leaving 17 bases between them. CDR1 and CDR2 (germline): LGHNA, YSLEER. CDR3 length: 17 amino acids. CDR3 region: CASSQEAGVSFDSPLHF. The CDR3 DNA sequence: TGCGCCAGCAGCCAAGAGGCAGGGGTATCCTTTGATTCACCCCTCCACTTT.

J is TRBJ1-2 and V is TRBV30; D call uncertain. There are 12 residues in the CDR3. Germline CDR1 and CDR2: GTSNPN and SVGIG (reference sequence). The V and J ends lost 2 bases and 2 bases respectively, with 6 bases between them. CDR3 in DNA: TGTGCCTGGAGTTACTCAAACTATGGCTACACCTTC. Translation: CAWSYSNYGYTF.

About this clone: The CDR3 ends on some other residue instead of the conserved phenylalanine or tryptophan, so this is likely a read error. The V call is TRBV28, the J call TRBJ2-7, with a possible D match to TRBD2 (6 bases). CDR3 length: 13 residues. V was shortened by 5 bases and J by 4 bases, with 12 bases between the two germline ends. Germline V gene sequence: CDR1 MDHEN, CDR2 SYDVKM. The CDR3 nucleotides read TGTGCCAGCAGTCCCCCCCGGGGGTACGAGCAGTACCTC. Translation gives CASSPPRGYEQYL.

V gene TRBV30 combines with J gene TRBJ1-1, with D perhaps TRBD1 (5 bases). Per germline, CDR1 GTSNPN and CDR2 SVGIG (reference sequence). V gave up 2 bases and J gave up 6 bases, with 10 bases separating them. The CDR3 covers 12 residues. The CDR3 bases are TGTGCCTGGAGTCCAGGGTACTCTGAAGCTTTCTTT. It specifies CAWSPGYSEAFF.

This chain joins TRBV28 and TRBJ1-2; TRBD1 is a possible D gene (5 bases). Per the germline V gene, CDR1 is MDHEN and CDR2 is SYDVKM. Trimming shortened V by 2 bases and J by 0 bases, and 13 bases separated the two germline ends. CDR3 length: 16 residues. The CDR3 sequence: CASSLGGGYTNYGYTF. The CDR3 nucleotides are TGTGCCAGCAGTTTAGGGGGGGGTTACACTAACTATGGCTACACCTTC.

The rearrangement links TRBV5-1 to TRBJ2-1, with D maybe TRBD2 (5 bases). Trimming cost V 0 bases and J 1 base, with 8 bases left between them. CDR3 length: 15 residues. The V gene's germline CDR1 is SGHRS and CDR2 YFSETQ. CDR3 bases: TGCGCCAGCAGCTTGGAGAGGGTTTCCTACAATGAGCAGTTCTTC. Its protein is CASSLERVSYNEQFF.

The gene calls are TRBV6-5 and TRBJ2-3; 7 bases are shared with TRBD2. Germline V lookup: CDR1 MNHEY, CDR2 SVGAGI. The CDR3 loop spans 15 amino acids. J was trimmed by 2 bases and V by 2 bases; bases with no gene match: 4. Here the CDR3 reads CASSYGGDSTDTQYF. The DNA for the CDR3 is TGTGCCAGCAGTTACGGGGGGGACTCCACAGATACGCAGTATTTT.

CDR3 sequence: CASSKRTQGPRETQYF. For the CDR3, the DNA is TGTGCCAGCAGCAAAAGGACACAGGGGCCCCGAGAGACCCAGTACTTC. The chain links TRBV21-1 to TRBJ2-5; TRBD1, the D gene given by the table, was not confirmed from the DNA. TRBV21-1 is recorded as a pseudogene. CDR3 length equals 16 residues.

The genes are TRBV28 and TRBJ1-5, with unresolved D. Trimming took 2 bases from V and 6 from J, leaving 5 bases between them. CDR1 is MDHEN, CDR2 SYDVKM, per germline. This CDR3 region has 12 residues. CDR3 DNA: TGTGCCAGCAGTTTACCAGTTCAGCCCCAGCATTTT. This sequence encodes CASSLPVQPQHF.

The chain has TRBV18 and TRBJ1-4, with a tentative D call TRBD1 (5 bases). V lost 2 bases to trimming and J lost 8 bases, with 12 bases between them. The CDR3 is 14 residues long. Germline-derived CDR1 and CDR2 are KGHSH and LQKENI. CDR3 in DNA: TGTGCCAGCTCACCAGGGGCGGGGGAAGAAAAACTGTTTTTT. Translation: CASSPGAGEEKLFF.

The chain carries TRBV7-2 and TRBJ2-3; TRBD2 is a possible D gene (5 bases). Germline V gives CDR1 SGHTA, CDR2 FQGNSA. The CDR3 is 16 amino acids. V was cut by 3 bases and J by 2 bases, with 15 bases left in between. CDR3 bases: TGTGCCAGCAGCTTCCGAGGCGGAGGAATCACAGATACGCAGTATTTT. Amino acid sequence: CASSFRGGGITDTQYF. Full variable domain (outside the CDR3, taken from reference TRBV7-2 and TRBJ2-3): GAGVSQSPSNKVTEKGKDVELRCDPISGHTALYWYRQSLGQGLEFLIYFQGNSAPDKSGLPSDRFSAERTGGSVSTLTIQRTQQEDSAVYLCASSFRGGGITDTQYFGPGTRLTVL.